The clone carrying this T cell receptor (beta chain) has more than one count but fewer than ten. Antigen: not known. This entry is derived from a study of T-cell memory formation after mild COVID-19. Across the study: Largely donor-specific sequence clusters came from a couple of donors.

Regarding the study as a whole: Shrinking CD4+ clones resided mostly in CM and EM, and CD8+ ones in EMRA. The study found balanced CD4/CD8 in clones contracting day 15 to 85 and a CD4+ lean in later expanders. Second-wave clones peaking on day 37 lacked confirmed SARS-CoV-2 specificity.

Each CDR3 protein gets one entry after TCRdb re-called the 5' RACE reads with MiXCR. The data contain some 150,000 distinct CDR3 sequences, 13% to 15% of them singletons. The sequence derives from an adult woman who had mild COVID-19 (a few samples of this study predate the infection). Cell type and time point are not known. The material sequenced was PBMCs or a T cell subset sorted from them (not recorded which).

CDR3 in amino acids: CASSPHAGGNTEAFF. As DNA, the CDR3 is TGTGCCAGCAGTCCCCACGCCGGGGGGAACACTGAAGCTTTCTTT. The genes are TRBV27 and TRBJ1-1; tentatively, D is TRBD1 (5 bases). CDR1 and CDR2 from the germline V gene are MNHEY and SMNVEV (reference sequence). The CDR3 runs to 15 residues. Trimming pared 5 bases from V and 1 base from J, leaving 14 bases between.